This T cell receptor beta chain was captured by sequencing in a study of blood T cells in healthy people across ages. Study-wide context: In model experiments, template switching was able to capture about one barcoded beta molecule for every two T cells that were present.

The sample holds a few counts of this clonotype. Antigen unknown. A second about 7 to 12 cycle PCR used barcoded and J-beta primers. Every cDNA molecule bore a tag from a template-switch adaptor containing 12 random nucleotides. TCRdb re-derived calls from the 5' RACE reads in MiXCR, one entry per CDR3 protein. The top ten hold more than 3% of the sample, which has fewer than 800,000 distinct CDR3 sequences, about 21% seen once. Study-wide findings and caveats: With age, beta diversity per million T cells declined roughly linearly, significantly by around 43. Long-lived donors exceeded aged donors in naive CD4+ cells and diversity.

J lost 7 bases, V lost 0 bases, and 11 bases had no gene match. CDR1 is DFQATT, CDR2 SNEGSKA, per germline (reference sequence). The CDR3 is 16 amino acids. The chain has TRBV20-1 and TRBJ2-1; 8 nucleotides line up with TRBD2. The sequenced sample consisted of blood. The origin of this receptor is a man between 65 and 85 years old in good health. The DNA of the CDR3 is TGCAGTGCTAGAGAAGGGGGACTAGACCCTTGGAATGAGCAGTTCTTC. This sequence encodes CSAREGGLDPWNEQFF.